Each of the 15 T cell receptor beta chains below was sequenced from the same sample in a study of T cells in Graves' hyperthyroidism and ophthalmopathy (dated by TCRdb to the late 2010s). The library relied on multiplex PCR. The sequencing machine was an Illumina HiSeq 2000. Amplification of TCR beta CDR3 regions was carried out from RNA transcripts. For the first round of RT-PCR on the TCR CDR3, the HTBI primer set was used together with the Qiagen OneStep RT-PCR kit. Starting from the raw public reads, TCRdb applied fastp trimming at Q25, assembled clones with MiXCR and retained in-frame beta chains. CDR3 protein sequences are deduplicated, and each keeps its most common genes and DNA. In all, the sample holds 690,000 or so distinct CDR3 sequences, and 18% of those were seen once. The ten largest clonotypes hold 16% of the sample. Sequencing was done on a sample of blood. Receptors were obtained from a woman in her forties or fifties with Graves' hyperthyroidism that later progressed to Graves' ophthalmopathy.

Concerning this clonotype: A much larger clone differs by one base, so this may be a read error. The J gene is TRBJ2-7, the V gene TRBV20-1; 11 bases match TRBD2. V trimming: 5 bases; J trimming: 6 bases; junction bases outside the gene matches: 6. CDR3 size: 13 residues. Germline CDR1 DFQATT, CDR2 SNEGSKA (reference sequence). The chain's CDR3 is CSASGLAGCEQYF. CDR3 sequence (DNA): TGCAGTGCTTCCGGACTAGCGGGTTGCGAGCAGTACTTC.

This clonotype was seen more than once but under ten times. The genes are TRBV5-1 and TRBJ1-2, with a tentative D call TRBD1 (6 bases). This CDR3 has 16 residues. Germline assignment: CDR1 SGHRS and CDR2 YFSETQ. V shed 4 bases and J shed 0 bases, with 16 bases lying between them. The CDR3 sequence: CASSILGGGSNYGYTF. The DNA of the CDR3 is TGCGCCAGCAGCATCCTCGGGGGGGGCTCTAACTATGGCTACACCTTC.

The genes are TRBV7-9 and TRBJ2-2; a possible D gene is TRBD1 (5 bases). V was cut by 3 bases and J by 6 bases, with 14 bases left in between. This CDR3 comprises 15 residues. The germline V gene encodes CDR1 SEHNR and CDR2 FQNEAQ (reference sequence). The CDR3 reads CASSLGQGGAGELFF. The CDR3, as DNA: TGTGCCAGCAGCTTGGGGCAGGGCGGCGCCGGGGAGCTGTTTTTT. Combining the CDR3 with reference TRBV7-9 and TRBJ2-2 gives the whole variable domain DTGVSQNPRHKITKRGQNVTFRCDPISEHNRLYWYRQTLGQGPEFLTYFQNEAQLEKSRLLSDRFSAERPKGSFSTLEIQRTEQGDSAMYLCASSLGQGGAGELFFGEGSRLTVL.

V gene TRBV19 combines with J gene TRBJ1-2; D is ambiguous. The germline V gene encodes CDR1 LNHDA and CDR2 SQIVND (reference sequence). The CDR3 has 15 residues. The V and J ends lost 3 bases and 0 bases respectively, with 11 bases between them. CDR3 amino acids: CASSIVSPSNYGYTF. The CDR3 DNA reads as TGTGCCAGTAGTATTGTTTCCCCATCTAACTATGGCTACACCTTC. Drawing the rest from reference TRBV19 and TRBJ1-2, the complete variable domain is DGGITQSPKYLFRKEGQNVTLSCEQNLNHDAMYWYRQDPGQGLRLIYYSQIVNDFQKGDIAEGYSVSREKKESFPLTVTSAQKNPTAFYLCASSIVSPSNYGYTFGSGTRLTVV.

This clonotype was seen a few times. The chain has TRBV5-4 and TRBJ2-7, with a tentative D call TRBD1 (6 bases). The CDR3 contains 18 residues. Trimming cost V 2 bases and J 4 bases, with 25 bases left between them. Germline loops: CDR1 SGHNT, CDR2 YYREEE (reference sequence). CDR3 sequence reads: CASSLGASRGVGGYEQYF. The CDR3 DNA sequence: TGTGCCAGCAGCTTAGGCGCCTCCAGGGGTGTTGGTGGATACGAGCAGTACTTC.

At least ten counts were recorded for this clonotype. This chain connects TRBV20-1 to TRBJ2-3; D is uncertain. V gave up 6 bases and J gave up 1 base, with 11 bases separating them. Germline lookup yields CDR1 DFQATT and CDR2 SNEGSKA (reference sequence). This CDR3 is built from 13 residues. CDR3 DNA sequence: TGCAGTGCATCCGTCCTCGGCACAGATACGCAGTATTTT. It encodes CSASVLGTDTQYF.

This clonotype has more than one count but fewer than ten. V gene TRBV13 combines with J gene TRBJ1-1; 7 positions agree with TRBD1. Germline values: CDR1 PRHDT, CDR2 FYEKMQ (reference sequence). V was pared by 5 bases and J by 5 bases, with 8 bases of the junction left unmatched. There are 14 residues in the CDR3. The CDR3 here is CASSPPQGETEAFF. For the CDR3, the DNA is TGTGCCAGCAGCCCCCCCCAGGGGGAAACTGAAGCTTTCTTT. The variable domain in full, with the rest retrieved from reference TRBV13 and TRBJ1-1, is AAGVIQSPRHLIKEKRETATLKCYPIPRHDTVYWYQQGPGQDPQFLISFYEKMQSDKGSIPDRFSAQQFSDYHSELNMSSLELGDSALYFCASSPPQGETEAFFGQGTRLTVV.

In this sample, this clonotype turned up many times. V is TRBV10-1 and J is TRBJ2-7; D might be TRBD1 (6 bases). The V end lost 1 base, the J end lost 0 bases, and 13 bases lay between the germline ends. Germline CDR1 and CDR2: WNHNN and SYGVQD (reference sequence). The CDR3 is made up of 16 amino acids. The CDR3 DNA sequence: TGCGCCAGCAGTGAGTTCACAGGGCAGGGCTCCTACGAGCAGTACTTC. Its translation: CASSEFTGQGSYEQYF.

For the CDR3, the DNA is TGTGCCAGCAGCCAAGTAGTAGCGGGGGACACCAATGAGCAGTTCTTC. Its translation is CASSQVVAGDTNEQFF. The J gene is TRBJ2-1, the V gene TRBV3-1; 9 nucleotides agree with TRBD2. Germline V gene sequence: CDR1 LGHDT, CDR2 YNNKEL (reference sequence). The CDR3 runs 16 residues. V was pared by 1 base and J by 6 bases, with 7 bases of the junction left unmatched.

At least ten counts were recorded for this clonotype. This chain joins TRBV6-5 and TRBJ2-3; D gene unclear. Germline CDR1 MNHEY, CDR2 SVGAGI. V lost 0 bases and J lost 5, with 9 bases in between. This CDR3 region has 14 residues. CDR3: CASSYSRSGDTQYF. In DNA, the CDR3 is TGTGCCAGCAGTTACTCCCGGAGTGGAGATACGCAGTATTTT.

The chain joins TRBV9 to TRBJ2-5, with TRBD2 matching 9 bases. CDR1 and CDR2 (germline): SGDLS, YYNGEE. V shed 5 bases, J shed 4 bases, and the junction held 12 bases outside the gene matches. There are 16 residues in the CDR3. The CDR3 loop reads CASSVLGRGGVETQYF. In nucleotides, the CDR3 is TGTGCCAGCAGTGTACTAGGGCGGGGGGGCGTAGAGACCCAGTACTTC.

This clonotype has more than one count but fewer than ten. The rearrangement links TRBV28 to TRBJ1-1, with a possible D match to TRBD1 (6 bases). This CDR3 contains 14 residues. V was pared by 6 bases and J by 5 bases, with 16 bases between. The germline V gene encodes CDR1 MDHEN and CDR2 SYDVKM. The CDR3 loop is CASRGTSRGTEAFF. The CDR3 DNA reads as TGTGCCAGCAGGGGGACATCTCGGGGAACTGAAGCTTTCTTT. Together with reference TRBV28 and TRBJ1-1, the CDR3 gives the full variable domain: DVKVTQSSRYLVKRTGEKVFLECVQDMDHENMFWYRQDPGLGLRLIYFSYDVKMKEKGDIPEGYSVSREKKERFSLILESASTNQTSMYLCASRGTSRGTEAFFGQGTRLTVV.

V gene TRBV2 combines with J gene TRBJ2-3; tentative D call: TRBD2 (6 bases). The V end lost 6 bases, the J end lost 0 bases, and 10 bases lay between the germline ends. The CDR3 covers 14 residues. Germline V gives CDR1 SNHLY, CDR2 FYNNEI. The CDR3 DNA reads as TGTGCCAGCAGACGGGACTGGAGCACAGATACGCAGTATTTT. It encodes CASRRDWSTDTQYF.

With respect to this clonotype: A much larger clone sits a single nucleotide away, making a read error possible. The gene calls are TRBV9 and TRBJ2-7; maybe TRBD1 (5 bases). CDR1 and CDR2 from the germline V gene are SGDLS and YYNGEE. CDR3 length: 15 residues. The DNA for the CDR3 is TGTGCCAGCAGTAAACTCCCAGACAGCTCCTGCGAGCAGTACTTC. Protein sequence: CASSKLPDSSCEQYF.

On this clonotype itself: A clone one base away is much larger, so this may be a read error. The chain joins TRBV12-3 or TRBV12-4 to TRBJ2-2, with TRBD2 identical over 11 bases. The CDR3 is made up of 15 amino acids. The CDR3 loop is CASSLAGGDTGELFF. CDR3 nucleotides: TGTGCCAGCAGCTTAGCGGGGGGGGACACCGGGGAGCTGTTTTTT.